This passage covers 24 T cell receptor beta chains from one sample sequenced in a study of CD8 T cells in Susac syndrome (dated by TCRdb to between 2018 and 2020). Library prep was done by the immunoSEQ multiplex PCR assay. RNA was extracted with the RNeasy kit and about 0.5 to 1 ug was reverse transcribed using random hexamers. Clones were called with MiXCR by TCRdb after fastp trimmed the public reads at Q25, and only in-frame beta chains were retained. Records with the same CDR3 protein are collapsed into one entry carrying the most frequent genes and DNA. This sample lists roughly 130,000 distinct CDR3 sequences; around 96% were detected once. Of the sample, over 0.09% falls within the top ten clones. The specimen sequenced was CD4+ T cells from PBMCs. All receptors derive from a human donor with multiple sclerosis.

In its sample, this clonotype was seen a few times. J is TRBJ1-1 and V is TRBV14; no clear D gene. The germline CDR1 and CDR2 sequences are SGHDN and FVKESK. The V end lost 1 base, the J end lost 1 base, and 4 bases lay between the germline ends. This CDR3 has 13 amino acids. The CDR3 spells CASSQGGNTEAFF. CDR3 DNA: TGTGCCAGCAGCCAAGGGGGGAACACTGAAGCTTTCTTT.

There are a few counts of this clonotype. V and J are TRBV9 and TRBJ2-2; tentatively, D is TRBD2 (6 bases). V gave up 0 bases and J gave up 0 bases, with 15 bases separating them. CDR1 is SGDLS and CDR2 is YYNGEE in the germline V gene. The CDR3 is made up of 18 amino acids. The CDR3 region is CASSVEVRETANTGELFF. Here the CDR3 DNA reads TGTGCCAGCAGCGTAGAGGTCCGGGAGACCGCGAACACCGGGGAGCTGTTTTTT.

The V and J genes are TRBV15 and TRBJ1-3, with D possibly matching TRBD1 (5 bases). This CDR3 has 14 amino acids. With 3 bases removed from V and 4 bases from J, the gap between germline ends came to 10 bases. From germline, CDR1 is LNHNV and CDR2 YYDKDF (reference sequence). This CDR3 is CATSSPGRGNTIYF. CDR3 nucleotides: TGTGCCACCAGCAGCCCAGGGCGAGGAAACACCATATATTTT.

The chain joins TRBV9 to TRBJ2-7; D is tentatively TRBD1 or TRBD2 (6 bases each). The CDR3 is 15 amino acids. The germline gives CDR1 SGDLS, CDR2 YYNGEE. V was shortened by 0 bases and J by 4 bases, with 14 bases between the two germline ends. Here the CDR3 reads CASSVETGAAYEQYF. DNA for the CDR3: TGTGCCAGCAGCGTAGAAACGGGGGCAGCGTACGAGCAGTACTTC.

The chain links TRBV12-3 or TRBV12-4 to TRBJ2-5; D gene unclear. The V gene lost 3 bases and the J gene lost 5 bases, with 4 bases spanning the gap. This CDR3 has 11 residues. The CDR3 nucleotides are TGTGCCAGCAGTTTTCTGGAGACCCAGTACTTC. Its protein product is CASSFLETQYF.

The chain couples TRBV18 to TRBJ2-7; the match to TRBD2 covers 7 bases. Germline V gene lookup returns CDR1 KGHSH and CDR2 LQKENI. V trimming: 4 bases; J trimming: 7 bases; junction bases outside the gene matches: 1. This CDR3 is built from 11 residues. CDR3 in amino acids: CASSREGEQYF. DNA of the CDR3: TGTGCCAGCTCACGGGAGGGAGAGCAGTACTTC.

The CDR3 DNA sequence: TGTGCCAGCAGTGATAGCGGGAGGGTACCTTACGAGCAGTACTTC. This encodes CASSDSGRVPYEQYF. The rearrangement joins TRBV2 to TRBJ2-7; 11 bases match TRBD2. J gave up 4 bases and V 3 bases, and 5 bases lay outside the gene matches. Germline-derived CDR1 and CDR2 are SNHLY and FYNNEI. CDR3 length equals 15 residues.

J is TRBJ2-5 and V is TRBV29-1, with D uncertain. CDR3 length: 13 amino acids. Germline assignment: CDR1 SQVTM and CDR2 ANQGSEA. Trimming shortened V by 8 bases and J by 0 bases, and 13 bases separated the two germline ends. The DNA of the CDR3 is TGCAGCTTCAAAGGGCTATACCAAGAGACCCAGTACTTC. This encodes CSFKGLYQETQYF. The full variable domain, its missing parts supplied by reference TRBV29-1 and TRBJ2-5, is SAVISQKPSRDICQRGTSLTIQCQVDSQVTMMFWYRQQPGQSLTLIATANQGSEATYESGFVIDKFPISRPNLTFSTLTVSNMSPEDSSIYLCSFKGLYQETQYFGPGTRLLVL.

The DNA for the CDR3 is TGCAGCGTTTCGCATGCGGGGAATGAGCAGTTCTTC. It yields the protein CSVSHAGNEQFF. The V call is TRBV29-1, the J call TRBJ2-1, with a possible D match to TRBD2 (6 bases). With 5 bases removed from V and 7 bases from J, the gap between germline ends came to 12 bases. CDR3 length equals 12 residues. Germline V gives CDR1 SQVTM, CDR2 ANQGSEA.

This chain joins TRBV20-1 and TRBJ1-3; TRBD1 might be the D (5 bases). CDR3 length: 14 residues. The germline V gene encodes CDR1 DFQATT and CDR2 SNEGSKA (reference sequence). Deletions cut 0 bases from V and 4 bases from J, with 10 bases between. This CDR3 reads CSARDQGRGNTIYF. The CDR3 DNA reads as TGCAGTGCTAGAGATCAGGGAAGGGGAAACACCATATATTTT.

The CDR3: CASSEYGTEAFF. For the CDR3, the DNA is TGTGCCAGCAGTGAATATGGAACTGAAGCTTTCTTT. This sequence joins TRBV25-1 and TRBJ1-1; unclear D gene. The CDR3 contains 12 residues. Germline V gene data show CDR1 as MGHDK and CDR2 as SYGVNS. The ends were cut back, 0 bases at V and 5 bases at J, with 4 bases in the middle.

V usage is TRBV28 and J usage is TRBJ2-7; TRBD2 aligns across 12 bases. CDR1 and CDR2 (germline): MDHEN, SYDVKM. The J segment lost 3 bases and the V segment lost 5 bases, leaving 2 bases of the junction unmatched. The CDR3 covers 14 residues. DNA for the CDR3: TGTGCCAGCAGTATGACTAGCGGGAGCTACGAGCAGTACTTC. The encoded protein is CASSMTSGSYEQYF.

This clonotype was seen a few times. The chain links TRBV7-2 to TRBJ2-6; D remains ambiguous. V was trimmed by 4 bases and J by 0 bases, leaving 7 bases between them. CDR1 is SGHTA, CDR2 FQGNSA, per germline. The CDR3 runs 15 residues. CDR3: CASSSGGSGANVLTF. DNA for the CDR3: TGTGCCAGCAGCTCGGGTGGCTCTGGGGCCAACGTCCTGACTTTC.

This chain connects TRBV20-1 to TRBJ2-7; D gene uncertain. V was trimmed by 1 base and J by 0 bases, leaving 7 bases between them. This CDR3 region has 13 residues. Per the germline V gene, CDR1 is DFQATT and CDR2 is SNEGSKA (reference sequence). CDR3 bases: TGCAGTGCTAGAGCGGTAAGCTCCTACGAGCAGTACTTC. It specifies CSARAVSSYEQYF.

This sequence joins TRBV23-1 and TRBJ2-1; D might be TRBD1 (5 bases). TRBV23-1 is an open reading frame, and its role is uncertain. The CDR3 is 13 residues long. V lost 6 bases and J 7 bases, leaving 13 bases between the germline ends. CDR3: CASRRTLPNEQFF. The DNA for the CDR3 is TGCGCCAGCAGGCGGACACTACCTAATGAGCAGTTCTTC.

J is TRBJ2-2 and V is TRBV24-1; perhaps TRBD1 as D (6 bases). The germline V and J ends were trimmed by 12 bases and 5 bases, with 15 bases remaining between them. The CDR3 totals 13 residues. The V gene's germline CDR1 is KGHDR and CDR2 SFDVKD. The CDR3 DNA reads as TGTGCCGTCAACCCAGGGGTGACCGGGGAGCTGTTTTTT. Protein sequence: CAVNPGVTGELFF.

The rearrangement uses TRBV12-3 or TRBV12-4 and TRBJ2-5; tentative D call: TRBD2 (5 bases). Trimming pared 5 bases from V and 4 bases from J, leaving 17 bases between. This CDR3 contains 15 residues. CDR3 DNA sequence: TGTGCCAGCAGTCTCTTGGTGGGAGCCGGAGAGACCCAGTACTTC. Translating it yields CASSLLVGAGETQYF.

V is TRBV30 and J is TRBJ2-1, with TRBD2 matching 8 bases. CDR3 length equals 15 residues. After removal of 3 bases from V and 4 bases from J, the junction contained 8 bases not matched to a gene. The germline gives CDR1 GTSNPN, CDR2 SVGIG (reference sequence). The chain's CDR3 is CAWSGSGAGYNEQFF. The CDR3 nucleotides are TGTGCCTGGAGCGGTAGCGGGGCAGGGTACAATGAGCAGTTCTTC.

This sequence joins TRBV9 and TRBJ2-7, with D tentatively TRBD2 (6 bases). V dropped 6 bases and J dropped 0 bases, with 16 bases sitting between them. CDR1 is SGDLS and CDR2 is YYNGEE in the germline V gene. This CDR3 is 15 amino acids long. In DNA form, the CDR3 reads TGTGCCAGCAACAAACGGGGGAGCAGCTCCTACGAGCAGTACTTC. The encoded protein is CASNKRGSSSYEQYF.

The J gene is TRBJ2-7, the V gene TRBV28; tentatively, D is TRBD1 or TRBD2 (5 bases each). Trimming cost V 8 bases and J 3 bases, with 11 bases left between them. Germline loops: CDR1 MDHEN, CDR2 SYDVKM. The CDR3 is 12 residues long. The CDR3 sequence is CASSGTFYEQYF. The CDR3, as DNA: TGTGCCAGCTCCGGGACCTTCTACGAGCAGTACTTC.

This clonotype was seen once. CDR3 sequence reads: CASSLNQGSGANVLTF. The DNA for the CDR3 is TGTGCCAGCAGCTTAAATCAGGGCTCTGGGGCCAACGTCCTGACTTTC. The chain employs TRBV7-3 and TRBJ2-6, with D possibly TRBD1 on 5 matching bases. The CDR3 has 16 residues. Per germline, CDR1 SGHTA and CDR2 FQGTGA. V was trimmed by 1 base and J by 0 bases, leaving 7 bases between them. Based on the CDR3 plus reference TRBV7-3 and TRBJ2-6, the full variable domain is GAGVSQTPSNKVTEKGKYVELRCDPISGHTALYWYRQSLGQGPEFLIYFQGTGAADDSGLPNDRFFAVRPEGSVSTLKIQRTERGDSAVYLCASSLNQGSGANVLTFGAGSRLTVL.

This clonotype was counted once. DNA for the CDR3: TGTGCCACCAGCAGAGATGTTTCAGTCCAAGAGACCCAGTACTTC. This sequence encodes CATSRDVSVQETQYF. The V gene is TRBV15, the J gene TRBJ2-5; D gene ambiguous. V lost 0 bases, J lost 1 base, and 9 bases lay in between. The CDR3 has 15 residues. CDR1 and CDR2 from the germline V gene are LNHNV and YYDKDF (reference sequence).

The J gene is TRBJ2-7, the V gene TRBV20-1; 7 nucleotides match TRBD1. CDR3 length equals 13 residues. J was trimmed by 0 bases and V by 7 bases; bases with no gene match: 6. The germline CDR1 and CDR2 sequences are DFQATT and SNEGSKA (reference sequence). The chain's CDR3 is CSVPTGYSYEQYF. CDR3 DNA: TGCAGTGTCCCGACAGGGTACTCCTACGAGCAGTACTTC.

This rearrangement joins TRBV3-1 to TRBJ1-1; no definite D call. Trimming stripped 1 base from V and 2 bases from J, with 2 bases between. There are 12 residues in the CDR3. Germline V lookup: CDR1 LGHDT, CDR2 YNNKEL (reference sequence). The CDR3 protein is CASSQVNTEAFF. The CDR3 nucleotides are TGTGCCAGCAGCCAAGTTAACACTGAAGCTTTCTTT.